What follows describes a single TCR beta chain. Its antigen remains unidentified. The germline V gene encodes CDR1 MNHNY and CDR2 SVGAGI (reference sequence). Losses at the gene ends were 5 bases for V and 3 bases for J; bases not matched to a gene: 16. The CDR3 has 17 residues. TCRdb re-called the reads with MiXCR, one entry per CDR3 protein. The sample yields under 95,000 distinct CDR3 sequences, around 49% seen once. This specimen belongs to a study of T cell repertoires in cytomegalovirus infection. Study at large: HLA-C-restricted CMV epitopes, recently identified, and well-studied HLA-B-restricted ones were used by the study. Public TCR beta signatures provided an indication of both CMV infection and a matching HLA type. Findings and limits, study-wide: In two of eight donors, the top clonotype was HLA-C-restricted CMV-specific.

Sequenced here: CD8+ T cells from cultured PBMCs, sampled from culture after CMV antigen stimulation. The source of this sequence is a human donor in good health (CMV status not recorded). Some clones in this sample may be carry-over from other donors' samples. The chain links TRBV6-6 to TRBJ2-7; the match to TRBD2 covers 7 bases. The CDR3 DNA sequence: TGTGCCAGCAGTGATCACCGGCTAGCGGCTGACGACTACGAGCAGTACTTC. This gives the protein CASSDHRLAADDYEQYF.